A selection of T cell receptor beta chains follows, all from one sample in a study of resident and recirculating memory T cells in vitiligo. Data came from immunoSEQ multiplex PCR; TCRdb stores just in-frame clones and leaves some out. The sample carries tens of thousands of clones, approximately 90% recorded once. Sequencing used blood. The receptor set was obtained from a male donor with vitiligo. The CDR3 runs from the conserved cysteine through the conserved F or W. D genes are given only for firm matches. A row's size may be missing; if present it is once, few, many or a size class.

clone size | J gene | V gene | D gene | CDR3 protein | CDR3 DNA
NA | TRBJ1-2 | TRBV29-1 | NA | CSVRQDPYGYTF | TGCAGCGTAAGACAGGACCCCTATGGCTACACCTTC
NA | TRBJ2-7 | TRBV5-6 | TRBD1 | CASRRRFRDRGYEQYF | TGTGCCAGCAGACGCAGGTTTCGGGACAGGGGCTACGAGCAGTACTTC
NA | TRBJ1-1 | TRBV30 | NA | CAWSSRSEAFF | TGTGCCTGGTCGTCCCGGTCTGAAGCTTTCTTT
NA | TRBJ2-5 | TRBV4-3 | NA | CASSQERFRQETQYF | TGCGCCAGCAGCCAAGAGAGGTTTCGGCAAGAGACCCAGTACTTC
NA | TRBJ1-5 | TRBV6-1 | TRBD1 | CASSRQGNQPQHF | TGTGCCAGCAGTCGACAGGGAAATCAGCCCCAGCATTTT
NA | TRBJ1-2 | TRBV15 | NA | CATSREKKGNYGYTF | TGTGCCACCAGCAGAGAGAAAAAGGGGAACTATGGCTACACCTTC
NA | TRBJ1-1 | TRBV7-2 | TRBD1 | CASSLDQGARTEAFF | TGTGCCAGCAGCTTAGACCAGGGGGCGCGAACTGAAGCTTTCTTT
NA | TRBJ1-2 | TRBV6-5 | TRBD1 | CASSGTAYGYTF | TGTGCCAGCAGTGGGACAGCGTATGGCTACACCTTC
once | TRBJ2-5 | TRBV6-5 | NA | CASSYSASQETQYF | TGTGCCAGCAGTTACTCGGCATCACAAGAGACCCAGTACTTC
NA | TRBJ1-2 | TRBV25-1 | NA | CASSESWQGGGGYTF | TGTGCCAGCAGTGAATCCTGGCAGGGAGGCGGAGGCTACACCTTC
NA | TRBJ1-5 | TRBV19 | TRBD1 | CASRSGQRDQPQHF | TGTGCCAGTAGATCGGGACAGAGAGATCAGCCCCAGCATTTT
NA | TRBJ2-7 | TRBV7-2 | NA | CASSFYYEQYF | TGTGCCAGCAGCTTCTACTACGAGCAGTACTTC
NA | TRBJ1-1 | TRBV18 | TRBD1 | CASSSTQGENTEAFF | TGTGCCAGCTCGTCGACACAGGGGGAGAACACTGAAGCTTTCTTT
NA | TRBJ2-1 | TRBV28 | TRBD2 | CASSLAGGWENEQFF | TGTGCCAGCAGTTTAGCGGGGGGGTGGGAGAATGAGCAGTTCTTC
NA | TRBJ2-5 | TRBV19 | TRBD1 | CASSQGAGETQYF | TGTGCCAGTAGTCAGGGGGCCGGTGAGACCCAGTACTTC
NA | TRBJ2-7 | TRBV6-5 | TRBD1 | CASRVGGAADEQYF | TGTGCCAGCAGGGTAGGGGGCGCGGCAGACGAGCAGTACTTC
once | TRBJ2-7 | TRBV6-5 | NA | CASQEAGGPFYEQYF | TGTGCCAGCCAAGAGGCCGGGGGACCCTTCTACGAGCAGTACTTC
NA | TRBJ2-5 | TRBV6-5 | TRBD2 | CASRISGGTGAQYF | TGTGCCAGCAGGATTAGCGGGGGTACTGGGGCCCAGTACTTC
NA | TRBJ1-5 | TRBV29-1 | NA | CSVDEGLAQHF | TGCAGCGTTGATGAGGGATTGGCCCAGCATTTT
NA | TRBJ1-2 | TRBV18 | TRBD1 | CASSPPGQGGYTF | TGTGCCAGCTCACCACCGGGACAGGGAGGCTACACCTTC
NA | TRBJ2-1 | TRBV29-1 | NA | CSVEGLAFRDFYNEQFF | TGCAGCGTTGAGGGTCTAGCTTTTAGGGATTTCTACAATGAGCAGTTCTTC
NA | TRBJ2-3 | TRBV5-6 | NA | CASSGMEGTSTDTQYF | TGTGCCAGCAGCGGCATGGAGGGTACTAGCACAGATACGCAGTATTTT
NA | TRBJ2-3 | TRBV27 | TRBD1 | CASSYHDRGADTQYF | TGTGCCAGCAGTTACCACGACAGGGGCGCAGATACGCAGTATTTT